Sequencing of this T cell receptor (beta chain) was carried out in a study of blood T cell repertoires in COVID-19. Study-level background: COVID-19 samples collected from the United States, Italy and Spain covered acute and convalescent phases. Sources were T cells, B-cell-depleted T cells, or PBMCs; the material itself was cDNA or gDNA.

This CDR3 spans 17 amino acids. The germline V gene encodes CDR1 SEHNR and CDR2 FQNEAQ (reference sequence). V was trimmed by 5 bases and J by 0 bases, leaving 18 bases between them. In the source study's methods: Cell counts per sample came from amplifying reference gene primers. Produced via immunoSEQ multiplex PCR; TCRdb's table is partial and in-frame only. The DNA was the basis for D and trimming; V, J and clone size are from that table. Of fewer than 85,000 clones listed, 75% to 90% are singletons. This receptor was taken from a man in his forties or fifties with active COVID-19. This chain links TRBV7-9 with TRBJ2-3; D may be TRBD1 (5 bases). Sample: peripheral blood. CDR3 bases: TGTGCCAGCAGCCCAGCAAAGACAGTTACTAGCACAGATACGCAGTATTTT. Protein: CASSPAKTVTSTDTQYF.